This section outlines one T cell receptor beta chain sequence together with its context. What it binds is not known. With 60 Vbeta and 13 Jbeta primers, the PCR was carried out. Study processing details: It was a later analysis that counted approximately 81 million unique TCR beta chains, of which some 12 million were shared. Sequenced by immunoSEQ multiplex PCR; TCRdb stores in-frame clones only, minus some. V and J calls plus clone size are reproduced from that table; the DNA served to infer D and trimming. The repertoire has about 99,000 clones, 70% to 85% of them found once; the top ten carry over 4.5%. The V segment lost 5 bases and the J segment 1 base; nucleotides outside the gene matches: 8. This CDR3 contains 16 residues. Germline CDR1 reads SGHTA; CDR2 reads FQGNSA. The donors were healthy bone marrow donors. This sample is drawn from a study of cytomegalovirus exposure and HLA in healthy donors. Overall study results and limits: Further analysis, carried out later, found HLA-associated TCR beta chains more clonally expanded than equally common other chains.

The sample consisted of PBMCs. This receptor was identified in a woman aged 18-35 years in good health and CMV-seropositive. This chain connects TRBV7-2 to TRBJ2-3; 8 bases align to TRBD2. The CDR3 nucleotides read TGTGCCAGCAGCCCGAGATCAGCGGGAGGCACAGATACGCAGTATTTT. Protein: CASSPRSAGGTDTQYF.